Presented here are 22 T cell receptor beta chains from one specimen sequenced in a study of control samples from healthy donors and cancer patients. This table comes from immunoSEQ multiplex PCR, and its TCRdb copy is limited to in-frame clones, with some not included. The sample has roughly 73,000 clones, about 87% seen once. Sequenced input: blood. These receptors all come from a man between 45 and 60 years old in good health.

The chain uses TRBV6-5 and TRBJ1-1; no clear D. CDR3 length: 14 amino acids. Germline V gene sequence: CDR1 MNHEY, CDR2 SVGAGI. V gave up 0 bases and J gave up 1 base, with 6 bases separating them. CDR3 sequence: CASSYSGENTEAFF. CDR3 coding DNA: TGTGCCAGCAGTTACTCAGGAGAGAACACTGAAGCTTTCTTT.

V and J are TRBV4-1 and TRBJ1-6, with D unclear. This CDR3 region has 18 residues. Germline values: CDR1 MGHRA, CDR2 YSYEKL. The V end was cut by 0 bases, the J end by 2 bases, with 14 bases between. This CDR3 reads CASSQDRARSAYNSPLHF. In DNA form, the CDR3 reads TGCGCCAGCAGCCAAGATCGCGCCAGGTCAGCCTATAATTCACCCCTCCACTTT.

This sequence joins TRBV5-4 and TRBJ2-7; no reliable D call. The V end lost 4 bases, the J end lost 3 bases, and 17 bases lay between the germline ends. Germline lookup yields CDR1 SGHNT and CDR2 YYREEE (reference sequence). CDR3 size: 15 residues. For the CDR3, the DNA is TGTGCCAGCAGCCCCCTTGGGCAGGCTAACTACGAGCAGTACTTC. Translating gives CASSPLGQANYEQYF.

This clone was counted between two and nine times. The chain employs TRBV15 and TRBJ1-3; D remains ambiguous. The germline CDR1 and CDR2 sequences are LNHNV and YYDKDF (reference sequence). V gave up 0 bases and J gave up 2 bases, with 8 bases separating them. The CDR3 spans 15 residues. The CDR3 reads CATSRDSMTGNTIYF. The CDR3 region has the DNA TGTGCCACCAGCAGAGACAGCATGACTGGAAACACCATATATTTT.

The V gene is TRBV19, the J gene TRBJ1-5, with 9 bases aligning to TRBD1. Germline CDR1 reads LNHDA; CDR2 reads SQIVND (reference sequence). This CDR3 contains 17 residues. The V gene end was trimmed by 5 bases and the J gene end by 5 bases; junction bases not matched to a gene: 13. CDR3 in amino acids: CASSPELQGARDQPQHF. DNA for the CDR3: TGTGCCAGTAGTCCAGAGTTACAGGGGGCGCGGGATCAGCCCCAGCATTTT.

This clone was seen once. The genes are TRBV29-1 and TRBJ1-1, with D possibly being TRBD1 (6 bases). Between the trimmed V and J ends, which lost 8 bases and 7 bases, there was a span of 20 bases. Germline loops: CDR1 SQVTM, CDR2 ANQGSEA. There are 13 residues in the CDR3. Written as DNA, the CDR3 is TGCAGCTCCCCCGGGACACTAGGAGGTGAAGCTTTCTTT. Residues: CSSPGTLGGEAFF.

CDR3: CASGTIDSSGNTIYF. CDR3 bases: TGTGCCAGCGGGACCATAGACAGCTCTGGAAACACCATATATTTT. The genes are TRBV27 and TRBJ1-3, with D possibly being TRBD1 (5 bases). V was clipped by 8 bases and J by 0 bases, with 14 bases between them. This CDR3 region has 15 residues. Germline CDR1 is MNHEY and CDR2 is SMNVEV (reference sequence).

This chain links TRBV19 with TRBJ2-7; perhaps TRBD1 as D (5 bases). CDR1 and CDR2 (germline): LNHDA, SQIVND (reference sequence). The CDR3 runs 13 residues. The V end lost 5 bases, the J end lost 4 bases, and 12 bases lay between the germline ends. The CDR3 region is CASSRQPNYEQYF. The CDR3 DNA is TGTGCCAGTAGTCGACAGCCAAATTACGAGCAGTACTTC.

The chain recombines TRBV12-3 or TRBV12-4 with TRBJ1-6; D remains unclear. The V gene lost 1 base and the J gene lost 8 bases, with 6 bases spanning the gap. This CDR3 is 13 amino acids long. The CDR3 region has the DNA TGTGCCAGCAGTTTAGTGGGTGATTCACCCCTCCACTTT. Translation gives CASSLVGDSPLHF.

The CDR3 nucleotides are TGTGCCAGCAGCCCCAAAGTTAGGACTAGCGGTCACAATGAGCAGTTCTTC. The encoded protein is CASSPKVRTSGHNEQFF. The chain combines TRBV11-2 with TRBJ2-1, with 10 bases that match TRBD2. Unmatched junction bases numbered 12, after V lost 5 bases and J lost 5 bases. The CDR3 has 17 residues. CDR1 SGHAT and CDR2 FQNNGV come from the germline V gene. The full variable domain, in which reference TRBV11-2 and TRBJ2-1 provide the parts outside the CDR3, is EAGVAQSPRYKIIEKRQSVAFWCNPISGHATLYWYQQILGQGPKLLIQFQNNGVVDDSQLPKDRFSAERLKGVDSTLKIQPAKLEDSAVYLCASSPKVRTSGHNEQFFGPGTRLTVL.

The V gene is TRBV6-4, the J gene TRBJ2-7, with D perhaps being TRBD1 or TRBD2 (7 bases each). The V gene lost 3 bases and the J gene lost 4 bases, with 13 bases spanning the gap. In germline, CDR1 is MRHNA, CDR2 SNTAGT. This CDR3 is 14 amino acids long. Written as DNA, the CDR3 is TGTGCCAGCAGTGAGGCAGGGGGACTATACGAGCAGTACTTC. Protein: CASSEAGGLYEQYF.

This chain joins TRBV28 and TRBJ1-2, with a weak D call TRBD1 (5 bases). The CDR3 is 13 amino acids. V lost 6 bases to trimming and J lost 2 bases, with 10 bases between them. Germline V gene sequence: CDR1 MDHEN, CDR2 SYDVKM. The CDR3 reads CASRPAGNYGYTF. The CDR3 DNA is TGTGCCAGCAGACCCGCAGGGAACTATGGCTACACCTTC.

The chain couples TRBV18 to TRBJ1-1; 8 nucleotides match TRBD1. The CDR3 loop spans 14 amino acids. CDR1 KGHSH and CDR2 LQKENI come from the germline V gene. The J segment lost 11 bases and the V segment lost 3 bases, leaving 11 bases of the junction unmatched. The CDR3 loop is CASSPGQAAFNAFF. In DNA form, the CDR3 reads TGTGCCAGCTCACCGGGACAGGCAGCCTTTAATGCTTTCTTT.

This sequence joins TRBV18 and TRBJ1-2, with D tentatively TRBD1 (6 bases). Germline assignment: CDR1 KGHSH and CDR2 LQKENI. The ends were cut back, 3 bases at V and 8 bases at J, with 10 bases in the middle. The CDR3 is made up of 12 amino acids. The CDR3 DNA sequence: TGTGCCAGCTCACCTACAGGGTTGGGCTACACCTTC. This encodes CASSPTGLGYTF.

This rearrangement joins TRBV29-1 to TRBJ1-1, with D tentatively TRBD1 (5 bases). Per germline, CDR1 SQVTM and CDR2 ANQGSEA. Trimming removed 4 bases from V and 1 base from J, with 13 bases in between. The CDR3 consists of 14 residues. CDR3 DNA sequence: TGCAGCGTTGTCTGGGGCAGAGGGAACACTGAAGCTTTCTTT. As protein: CSVVWGRGNTEAFF.

The CDR3 loop is CASSSNYRDSGYTF. DNA for the CDR3: TGTGCCAGCAGCTCCAATTATCGGGACTCTGGCTACACCTTC. V is TRBV13 and J is TRBJ1-2; tentative D call: TRBD1 (5 bases). CDR3 size: 14 residues. CDR1 and CDR2 (germline): PRHDT, FYEKMQ (reference sequence). V shed 4 bases and J shed 7 bases, with 16 bases lying between them.

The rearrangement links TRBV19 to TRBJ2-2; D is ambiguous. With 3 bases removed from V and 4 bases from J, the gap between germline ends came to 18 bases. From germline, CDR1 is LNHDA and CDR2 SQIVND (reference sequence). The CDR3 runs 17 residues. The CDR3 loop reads CASSIRASLSFTGELFF. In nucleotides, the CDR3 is TGTGCCAGTAGTATTAGGGCCAGTCTATCTTTCACCGGGGAGCTGTTTTTT.

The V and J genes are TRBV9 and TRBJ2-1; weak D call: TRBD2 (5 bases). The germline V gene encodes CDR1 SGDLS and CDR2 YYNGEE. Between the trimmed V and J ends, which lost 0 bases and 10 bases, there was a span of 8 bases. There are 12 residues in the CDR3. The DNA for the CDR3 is TGTGCCAGCAGCGTAGGGCCTAGCGAGCAGTTCTTC. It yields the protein CASSVGPSEQFF.

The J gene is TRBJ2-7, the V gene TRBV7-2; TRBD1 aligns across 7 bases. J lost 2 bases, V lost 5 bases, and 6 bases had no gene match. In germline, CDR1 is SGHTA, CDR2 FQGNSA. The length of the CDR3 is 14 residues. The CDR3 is CASSPGQTPYEQYF. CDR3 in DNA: TGTGCCAGCAGCCCGGGACAGACCCCCTACGAGCAGTACTTC.

In nucleotides, the CDR3 is TGTGCCAGCAGCTTAGTACGATTACCCGATAATTCACCCCTCCACTTT. It is translated as CASSLVRLPDNSPLHF. The rearrangement links TRBV7-2 to TRBJ1-6; no reliable D call. Germline V gives CDR1 SGHTA, CDR2 FQGNSA. The ends were cut back, 1 base at V and 5 bases at J, with 12 bases in the middle. The CDR3 contains 16 residues.

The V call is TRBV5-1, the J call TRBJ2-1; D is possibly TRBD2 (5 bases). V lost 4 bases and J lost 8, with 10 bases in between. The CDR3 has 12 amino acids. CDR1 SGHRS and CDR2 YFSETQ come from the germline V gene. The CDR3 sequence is CASSEGGDEQFF. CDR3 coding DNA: TGCGCCAGCAGCGAGGGTGGCGATGAGCAGTTCTTC.

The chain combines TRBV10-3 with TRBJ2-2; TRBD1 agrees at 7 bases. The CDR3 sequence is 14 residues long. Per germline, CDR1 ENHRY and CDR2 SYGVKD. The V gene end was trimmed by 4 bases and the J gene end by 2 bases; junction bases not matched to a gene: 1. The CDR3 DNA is TGTGCCATCAGTGGACAGGGAAACACCGGGGAGCTGTTTTTT. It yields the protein CAISGQGNTGELFF.